These 2 T cell receptor beta chains originate from one sample sequenced in a study of radiotherapy plus CTLA-4 blockade in lung cancer. Profiling relied on immunoSEQ multiplex PCR, and the TCRdb table lists in-frame clones only, not all of them. The sample consists of 90,000 to 100,000 clones, just over 85% of them appearing once. Sequenced here: peripheral blood, sampled from a patient treated with radiotherapy plus ipilimumab. The receptors here all came from a human donor with non-small cell lung cancer that progressed on radiotherapy plus ipilimumab.

This chain connects TRBV2 to TRBJ2-7; D ambiguous. This CDR3 region has 11 residues. The V gene's germline CDR1 is SNHLY and CDR2 FYNNEI. Between the trimmed V and J ends, which lost 4 bases and 3 bases, there was a span of 4 bases. CDR3 residues: CASSGYYEQYF. The CDR3 nucleotides read TGTGCCAGCAGTGGATACTACGAGCAGTACTTC. The variable domain in full, completed from reference TRBV2 and TRBJ2-7, reads EPEVTQTPSHQVTQMGQEVILRCVPISNHLYFYWYRQILGQKVEFLVSFYNNEISEKSEIFDDQFSVERPDGSNFTLKIRSTKLEDSAMYFCASSGYYEQYFGPGTRLTVT.

This clone was seen only once. V usage is TRBV2 and J usage is TRBJ1-1; TRBD1 matches 8 bases. With V trimmed by 8 bases and J by 10 bases, 12 bases remained unmatched. Germline values: CDR1 SNHLY, CDR2 FYNNEI. This CDR3 spans 13 amino acids. The CDR3 nucleotides read TGTGCCAGCCACCGGACAGGGAACATTAGAGCTTTCTTT. As protein: CASHRTGNIRAFF.